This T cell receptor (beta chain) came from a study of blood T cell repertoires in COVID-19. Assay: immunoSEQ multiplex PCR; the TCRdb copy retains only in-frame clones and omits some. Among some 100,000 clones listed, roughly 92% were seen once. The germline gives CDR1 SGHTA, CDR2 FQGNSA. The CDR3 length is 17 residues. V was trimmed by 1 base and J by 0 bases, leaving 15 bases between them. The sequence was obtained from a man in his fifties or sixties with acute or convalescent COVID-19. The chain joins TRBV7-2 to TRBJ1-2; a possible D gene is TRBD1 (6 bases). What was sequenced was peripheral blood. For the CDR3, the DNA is TGTGCCAGCAGCTTAGGTACGGGGACACTTACTAACTATGGCTACACCTTC. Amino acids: CASSLGTGTLTNYGYTF.